The 26 T cell receptor beta chains in this list originate from one sample, sequenced in a study of CD8+ T cells in alopecia areata (dated by TCRdb to between 2018 and 2020). Cells from pooled mouse cutaneous lymph nodes were stained for CD4, CD8alpha, NKG2D, NKG2ACE and other markers and then sorted on a BD Influx. The receptor library was made with the immunoSEQ multiplex PCR assay. RNA was extracted from all samples and reverse transcribed into cDNA, which served as template for TCR sequencing. TCRdb took this table from immuneACCESS and kept in-frame rearrangements with V and J called. Such tables lack part of the clones; where checked against another copy, unresolved V genes explain under half of the gap, and the rest is unexplained. The table puts about 270,000 clones in this sample, none counted just once. In total, the top ten clones hold about 1.1% of the sample. The sample was CD4+ T cells sorted from a lymph node. These receptor sequences come from a C3H/HeJ mouse with alopecia areata. The haplotype of this strain at the MHC is H2-k.

On this clone: Here the gene names and germline are mouse. The read finishes 4 residues shy of the CDR3 end, and the germline J gene is used to complete it. Other DNA sequences of this sample code for an identical CDR3. This rearrangement joins TRBV19 to TRBJ1-2, with TRBD1 matching over 10 bases. The V gene's germline CDR1 is FNHDT and CDR2 SITEND (reference sequence). Germline trimming cut 5 bases from V and 2 bases from J; bases unmatched to any gene: 3. The length of the CDR3 is 14 residues. The CDR3 protein is CASRDRGRNSDYTF. CDR3 bases read: TGTGCCAGCAGAGACAGGGGGCGTAACTCC.

This clone has only a few counts. The genes and germline here are from mouse. Read coverage stops 4 residues before the CDR3 terminus; the germline J gene supplies the remainder. This chain joins TRBV5 and TRBJ2-2; 10 bases map to TRBD2. There are 14 residues in the CDR3. Germline-derived CDR1 and CDR2 are LGHNA and YNLKQL (reference sequence). The ends lost 10 bases at V and 1 base at J; junction bases unmatched: 3. CDR3 DNA (partial): TGTGCCACCAGACTGGGGGGAAACACCGGG. This translates into CATRLGGNTG. The entire CDR3 protein is CATRLGGNTGQLYF.

Details on this clone: The gene names here belong to mouse. Sequencing ends 4 residues short of the CDR3 end; the germline J gene provides the rest. This chain links TRBV5 with TRBJ2-7; TRBD2 matches at 10 bases. Per germline, CDR1 LGHNA and CDR2 YNLKQL (reference sequence). The CDR3 runs to 16 residues. The CDR3 sequence: CASSQESGGARYEQYF. Incomplete CDR3 DNA: TGTGCCAGCAGCCAAGAATCTGGGGGGGCGCGGTAT.

This clone was counted ten times or more. Gene names are the mouse ones. The CDR3 end falls 4 residues outside the read, so it is completed with the germline J gene. The chain uses TRBV13-3 and TRBJ1-2; 8 bases agree with TRBD1. Trimming removed 3 bases from V and 0 bases from J; junction bases left unmatched: 1. The germline gives CDR1 NNHDY, CDR2 SYVADS. The length of the CDR3 is 14 residues. The sequenced CDR3 bases are TGTGCCAGCAGTGTGGGACAGGCAAACTCC. It translates to CASSVGQANS. The full CDR3 reads CASSVGQANSDYTF.

On this clone itself: Germline and genes here are mouse. The missing CDR3 end, 4 residues past where the read stops, is filled in from the germline J gene. The chain carries TRBV19 and TRBJ2-1, with 11 bases matching TRBD2. The CDR3 has 17 amino acids. Germline CDR1 is FNHDT and CDR2 is SITEND (reference sequence). Trimming cost V 2 bases and J 0 bases; bases outside gene matches: 4. CDR3 sequence reads: CASSIPGLGVNYAEQFF. CDR3 DNA, as far as it was read: TGTGCCAGCAGTATTCCGGGACTGGGGGTTAACTATGCT. Complete variable domain (other parts from reference TRBV19 and TRBJ2-1): GGIITQTPKFLIGQEGQKLTLKCQQNFNHDTMYWYRQDSGKGLRLIYYSITENDLQKGDLSEGYDASREKKSSFSLTVTSAQKNEMAVFLCASSIPGLGVNYAEQFFGPGTRLTVL.

This clone came up a few times. Genes and germline come from the mouse. The read finishes 4 residues shy of the CDR3 end, and the germline J gene is used to complete it. The chain is built from TRBV13-1 and TRBJ2-2, with 8 positions matching TRBD1. This CDR3 contains 16 residues. With 2 bases clipped from V and 4 bases from J, the junction kept 7 bases outside the gene matches. The germline gives CDR1 NSHNY, CDR2 SYGAGN. The sequenced part of the CDR3 DNA is TGTGCCAGCAGTGACCGACAGGGGAGGTCCACCGGG. It is translated as CASSDRQGRSTG. The full CDR3 sequence reads CASSDRQGRSTGQLYF.

This clone was seen a handful of times. The listed genes are named as in mouse. The CDR3 end is not reached by the read, which stops 4 residues before it; the germline J gene fills it in. The J gene is TRBJ2-7, the V gene TRBV13-1; TRBD1 is a possible D gene (7 bases). With 4 bases removed from V and 0 bases from J, the gap between germline ends came to 11 bases. This CDR3 has 14 amino acids. Germline CDR1 is NSHNY and CDR2 is SYGAGN. The sequenced part of the CDR3 DNA is TGTGCCAGCAGTCAAGGGGGCTACTCCTAT. It codes for CASSQGGYSY. The CDR3, in full, reads CASSQGGYSYEQYF.

Notes on this clone: Any gene name here is a mouse gene name. Other DNA sequences in the sample encode the same CDR3. The CDR3 here is CASGDRGENTEVFF. The sequenced part of the CDR3 DNA is TGTGCCAGCGGGGACAGGGGAGAAAACACA. V and J are TRBV13-2 and TRBJ1-1, with 9 bases lining up with TRBD1. With the read ending 4 residues before the CDR3 end, the germline J gene is used to fill in that end. Germline loops: CDR1 NNHNN, CDR2 SYGAGS (reference sequence). This CDR3 contains 14 residues. V trimming: 5 bases; J trimming: 1 base; junction bases outside the gene matches: 3.

The table lists this clone with many counts. Any gene name here is a mouse gene name. The read is 4 residues too short to cover the CDR3 end, so that end is filled in from the germline J gene. Other DNA sequences in this specimen translate into the identical CDR3. The chain uses TRBV1 and TRBJ1-1; D not resolved. V lost 0 bases to trimming and J lost 3 bases, with 5 bases between them. The CDR3 loop spans 13 amino acids. Germline lookup yields CDR1 NSQYPW and CDR2 LRSPGD (reference sequence). The CDR3 is CTCSAERDTEVFF. The part of the CDR3 DNA that was read is TGCACCTGCAGTGCAGAAAGGGACACA.

With respect to this clone: All gene names here are mouse names. The read terminates 4 residues before the CDR3 end, so the remaining end is supplied by the germline J gene. At the DNA level, this CDR3 is encoded by other sequences in the same sample as well. The chain has TRBV13-1 and TRBJ2-5; unclear D gene. The CDR3 consists of 13 residues. Germline-derived CDR1 and CDR2 are NSHNY and SYGAGN. This chain's CDR3 is CASSDAQKDTQYF. CDR3 DNA (partial): TGTGCCAGCAGTGATGCACAGAAAGAC.

Comments on this clone: The gene names given are mouse names. The read terminates 4 residues before the CDR3 end, so the remaining end is supplied by the germline J gene. Other nucleotide sequences from this sample produce the same CDR3. This chain connects TRBV19 to TRBJ2-1; 7 positions match TRBD1. Germline V gives CDR1 FNHDT, CDR2 SITEND (reference sequence). After removal of 2 bases from V and 2 bases from J, the junction contained 1 base not matched to a gene. The length of the CDR3 is 14 residues. CDR3 DNA, as far as it was read: TGTGCCAGCAGTATCGGGACAGACTATGCT. Protein: CASSIGTDYA. The full CDR3 protein reads CASSIGTDYAEQFF.

This clone was observed a handful of times. Gene names denote mouse genes. The read stops 4 residues short of the end of the CDR3; the missing end is completed from the germline J gene. The V and J genes are TRBV19 and TRBJ2-7; TRBD1 matches 9 bases. The CDR3 extends over 17 amino acids. CDR1 is FNHDT and CDR2 is SITEND in the germline V gene (reference sequence). J gave up 2 bases and V 4 bases, and 13 bases lay outside the gene matches. The covered CDR3 bases are TGTGCCAGCAGTGTTTCGCCGGGACAGGGATTTACCTAT. It specifies CASSVSPGQGFTY. The full-length CDR3 reads as CASSVSPGQGFTYEQYF.

In regard to this clone: The listed genes are named as in mouse. Coverage ceases 4 residues before the CDR3 finishes, and the germline J gene fills in the end. V usage is TRBV1 and J usage is TRBJ2-5, with a tentative D call TRBD1 (6 bases). This CDR3 is built from 15 residues. Germline V gives CDR1 NSQYPW, CDR2 LRSPGD (reference sequence). V dropped 1 base and J dropped 0 bases, with 8 bases sitting between them. Incomplete CDR3 DNA: TGCACCTGCAGTGCAGGTGGGACAAACCAAGAC. The encoded protein is CTCSAGGTNQD. The whole CDR3 sequence is CTCSAGGTNQDTQYF.

Of note for this clone: Gene names follow the mouse nomenclature. Coverage ceases 4 residues before the CDR3 finishes, and the germline J gene fills in the end. This chain links TRBV1 with TRBJ2-1; 11 bases are shared with TRBD2. The CDR3 is 16 residues long. J was trimmed by 4 bases and V by 2 bases; bases with no gene match: 4. The germline CDR1 and CDR2 sequences are NSQYPW and LRSPGD (reference sequence). The DNA read from the CDR3 is TGCACCTGCAGTGCATTACTGGGGGGGCTTTATGCT. Amino acid sequence: CTCSALLGGLYA. The entire CDR3 protein reads CTCSALLGGLYAEQFF. Complete variable domain (other parts from reference TRBV1 and TRBJ2-1): VTLLEQNPRWRLVPRGQAVNLRCILKNSQYPWMSWYQQDLQKQLQWLFTLRSPGDKEVKSLPGADYLATRVTDTELRLQVANMSQGRTLYCTCSALLGGLYAEQFFGPGTRLTVL.

This clone was picked up a small number of times. Mouse germline and gene names are used. The read is 4 residues too short to cover the CDR3 end, so that end is filled in from the germline J gene. The chain couples TRBV19 to TRBJ2-5, with 10 positions matching TRBD2. The CDR3 extends over 15 amino acids. The ends lost 5 bases at V and 0 bases at J; junction bases unmatched: 3. From germline, CDR1 is FNHDT and CDR2 SITEND (reference sequence). The CDR3 sequence: CASRDWGFNQDTQYF. The sequenced part of the CDR3 DNA is TGTGCCAGCAGGGACTGGGGGTTTAACCAAGAC.

This clone was seen at least ten times. Gene names follow the mouse nomenclature. This sample includes further DNA sequences coding for the same CDR3. The part of the CDR3 DNA that was read is TGCACCTGCAGTGCAGAGTGGGGGGGCTATGCT. Residues: CTCSAEWGGYA. In full, the CDR3 is CTCSAEWGGYAEQFF. The gene calls are TRBV1 and TRBJ2-1; 8 nucleotides match TRBD2. The CDR3 end is not reached by the read, which stops 4 residues before it; the germline J gene fills it in. Germline CDR1 reads NSQYPW; CDR2 reads LRSPGD (reference sequence). This CDR3 contains 15 residues. The junction had 1 base not matched to a gene; V was cut back by 0 bases and J by 3 bases.

Of note for this clone: Here the gene names and germline are mouse. CDR3 region: CASSDIGGDYEQYF. The DNA read from the CDR3 is TGTGCCAGCAGTGATATTGGGGGGGACTAT. The rearrangement uses TRBV13-3 and TRBJ2-7; 8 nucleotides match TRBD2. The missing CDR3 end, 4 residues past where the read stops, is filled in from the germline J gene. The CDR3 covers 14 residues. The germline CDR1 and CDR2 sequences are NNHDY and SYVADS. The V and J ends lost 1 base and 3 bases, in that order; junction bases with no gene match: 3.

About this clone itself: Gene names are mouse gene names. The CDR3 loop is CASRDWAETLYF. The DNA read from the CDR3 is TGTGCCAGCAGGGACTGGGCAGAA. The rearrangement links TRBV13-1 to TRBJ2-3, with 7 bases that match TRBD2. Coverage ceases 4 residues before the CDR3 finishes, and the germline J gene fills in the end. The CDR3 length is 12 residues. V trimming: 5 bases; J trimming: 3 bases; junction bases outside the gene matches: 0. Germline assignment: CDR1 NSHNY and CDR2 SYGAGN.

This clone has just a few counts. Mouse gene names apply. The CDR3 extends 4 residues past the end of the read, so its final part is completed from the germline J gene. Different DNA sequences within this sample yield the same CDR3. The rearrangement links TRBV19 to TRBJ2-5, with 8 nucleotides matching TRBD1. Germline values: CDR1 FNHDT, CDR2 SITEND (reference sequence). J gave up 3 bases and V 5 bases, and 2 bases lay outside the gene matches. This CDR3 comprises 13 residues. The CDR3: CASRQGGQDTQYF. CDR3 DNA, as far as it was read: TGTGCCAGCAGACAGGGGGGACAAGAC. Full variable domain (outside the CDR3, taken from reference TRBV19 and TRBJ2-5): GGIITQTPKFLIGQEGQKLTLKCQQNFNHDTMYWYRQDSGKGLRLIYYSITENDLQKGDLSEGYDASREKKSSFSLTVTSAQKNEMAVFLCASRQGGQDTQYFGPGTRLLVL.

Notes on this clone: Genes here carry mouse names. The read ends 4 residues early relative to the CDR3; the germline J gene fills the gap. The chain joins TRBV19 to TRBJ2-1, with D possibly matching TRBD1 (6 bases). The V and J ends lost 3 bases and 5 bases respectively, with 9 bases between them. CDR1 and CDR2 (germline): FNHDT, SITEND (reference sequence). The length of the CDR3 is 13 residues. Incomplete CDR3 DNA: TGTGCCAGCAGTAAAAACAGGGATGCT. Translation gives CASSKNRDA. From start to end, the CDR3 is CASSKNRDAEQFF.

A word on this clone: These gene names are mouse names. The CDR3 goes on 4 residues after the read ends, and that part is filled in from the germline J gene. The rearrangement links TRBV13-2 to TRBJ2-1; 9 bases map to TRBD1. Germline CDR1 and CDR2: NNHNN and SYGAGS (reference sequence). The CDR3 spans 14 residues. The CDR3 here is CASGDVDRGSEQFF. The sequenced part of the CDR3 DNA is TGTGCCAGCGGTGATGTGGACAGGGGCTCT.

This clone was seen many times. The gene names given are mouse names. The missing CDR3 end, 4 residues past where the read stops, is filled in from the germline J gene. Other DNA sequences in this specimen translate into the identical CDR3. The rearrangement links TRBV17 to TRBJ2-7, with TRBD2 matching 9 bases. Per germline, CDR1 MNHDT and CDR2 YYDKIL. This CDR3 region has 15 residues. The V gene end was trimmed by 1 base and the J gene end by 0 bases; junction bases not matched to a gene: 1. CDR3 DNA (partial): TGTGCTAGCAGTAGAGGGACTGGGGTCTCCTAT. Protein sequence: CASSRGTGVSY. The whole CDR3 protein is CASSRGTGVSYEQYF.

The sample holds many counts of this clone. All gene names here are mouse names. The read terminates 4 residues before the CDR3 end, so the remaining end is supplied by the germline J gene. The chain combines TRBV17 with TRBJ2-1; 7 bases are shared with TRBD1. This CDR3 region has 13 residues. The V gene's germline CDR1 is MNHDT and CDR2 YYDKIL. With 9 bases clipped from V and 0 bases from J, the junction kept 2 bases outside the gene matches. The part of the CDR3 DNA that was read is TGTGCTAGAGACAGGGATAACTATGCT. It specifies CARDRDNYA. The CDR3 in its entirety is CARDRDNYAEQFF.

With regard to this clone: Genes here carry mouse names. The CDR3 end lies 4 residues beyond the end of the read and is filled in from the germline J gene. The genes are TRBV5 and TRBJ2-3; 9 bases line up with TRBD1. In germline, CDR1 is LGHNA, CDR2 YNLKQL (reference sequence). The CDR3 runs to 15 residues. The part of the CDR3 DNA that was read is TGTGCCAGCAGCCCAACCGGGACAGGGTTAGAA. This codes for CASSPTGTGLE. In full, the CDR3 reads CASSPTGTGLETLYF.

This clone was seen more than once but under ten times. Mouse germline and gene names are used. The sequenced fragment ends 4 residues before the CDR3 boundary, so the rest is inferred from the germline J gene. The chain combines TRBV4 with TRBJ1-2; 7 bases align to TRBD1. CDR3 length: 14 amino acids. V shed 4 bases and J 0 bases; nucleotides not matched to a gene: 2. CDR1 and CDR2 from the germline V gene are LGHDT and YNNKQL (reference sequence). The part of the CDR3 DNA that was read is TGTGCCAGCAGCTGGGGACAGCCAAACTCC. This sequence encodes CASSWGQPNS. The full-length CDR3 reads as CASSWGQPNSDYTF.

As regards this clone: Mouse gene names apply. The sequence runs out 4 residues before the end of the CDR3; the remainder is reconstructed from the germline J gene. This same CDR3 is encoded by further DNA sequences in the sample. V usage is TRBV19 and J usage is TRBJ2-7; 7 bases match TRBD1. The CDR3 length is 13 residues. The V gene's germline CDR1 is FNHDT and CDR2 SITEND (reference sequence). Germline trimming cut 1 base from V and 2 bases from J; bases unmatched to any gene: 0. The CDR3 DNA, read in part, is TGTGCCAGCAGTATACAGGGGGCCTAT. As protein: CASSIQGAY. The whole CDR3 protein reads CASSIQGAYEQYF.